Shown below are 16 T cell receptor beta chains from a single sample sequenced in a study of vaccination and CD4 T cells after COVID-19. Treatment here: approximately nine-day PBMC culture with coronavirus spike peptide pools or control peptides (ViraFEST assay). CD4+ T lymphocytes from the unexposed donor were collected before the COVID-19 pandemic (2011-2018). Their antigens remain unidentified. Sequencing of the DNA from cultured CD4+ T cells was carried out with the Oncomine TCR Beta short-read assay. TCRdb analysed the PCR reads with MiXCR anew, one entry per CDR3 protein. The repertoire has under 9,000 distinct CDR3 sequences, approximately 70% of them found once; the top ten carry 36%. Source material: CD4+ T cells from blood, cultured in vitro. The receptor source for this set is a human donor in good health.

This sequence joins TRBV19 and TRBJ1-2, with D maybe TRBD1 (5 bases). Trimming left V 5 bases short and J 5 bases short, with 15 bases between. The germline V gene encodes CDR1 LNHDA and CDR2 SQIVND (reference sequence). The CDR3 has 14 amino acids. This CDR3 reads CASSPPPGRYGYTF. For the CDR3, the DNA is TGTGCCAGTAGTCCCCCCCCAGGGAGATATGGCTACACCTTC.

The rearrangement links TRBV19 to TRBJ1-1; D is undetermined. V lost 7 bases, J lost 0 bases, and 9 bases lay in between. The V gene's germline CDR1 is LNHDA and CDR2 SQIVND (reference sequence). This CDR3 spans 13 amino acids. This chain's CDR3 is CASTTRLNTEAFF. DNA of the CDR3: TGTGCCAGTACGACGCGGCTGAACACTGAAGCTTTCTTT.

This clonotype has only a few counts. The rearrangement links TRBV6-1 to TRBJ1-2; possible D gene TRBD1, 5 bases. CDR3 length: 16 amino acids. From germline, CDR1 is MNHNS and CDR2 SASEGT. V was cut by 6 bases and J by 4 bases, with 21 bases left in between. The CDR3 bases are TGTGCCAGCAGCCTAACTCTTAATGACAGCCCCTATGGCTACACCTTC. Its protein is CASSLTLNDSPYGYTF.

The chain employs TRBV20-1 and TRBJ1-5, with 10 nucleotides matching TRBD1. The trim removed 0 bases at V and 9 bases at J, leaving 17 bases unmatched. The CDR3 extends over 18 amino acids. Germline CDR1 is DFQATT and CDR2 is SNEGSKA (reference sequence). The CDR3 region is CSARDKRVGQGVIRPQHF. CDR3 nucleotide sequence: TGCAGTGCTAGAGATAAAAGGGTCGGACAGGGGGTTATCCGGCCCCAGCATTTT.

A few counts support this clonotype. The chain combines TRBV7-2 with TRBJ1-2, with 8 bases matching TRBD1. The trim removed 5 bases at V and 0 bases at J, leaving 5 bases unmatched. Per the germline V gene, CDR1 is SGHTA and CDR2 is FQGNSA. This CDR3 is built from 15 residues. This CDR3 reads CASSTSTGANYGYTF. The CDR3 DNA sequence: TGTGCCAGCAGCACCTCGACAGGGGCTAACTATGGCTACACCTTC. Looking up the rest from reference TRBV7-2 and TRBJ1-2 gives the full variable domain: GAGVSQSPSNKVTEKGKDVELRCDPISGHTALYWYRQSLGQGLEFLIYFQGNSAPDKSGLPSDRFSAERTGGSVSTLTIQRTQQEDSAVYLCASSTSTGANYGYTFGSGTRLTVV.

V gene TRBV27 combines with J gene TRBJ2-1; 9 positions agree with TRBD1. Trimming removed 5 bases from V and 9 bases from J; junction bases left unmatched: 14. CDR1 MNHEY and CDR2 SMNVEV come from the germline V gene (reference sequence). The CDR3 has 16 residues. CDR3 amino acids: CASSTYRGPIGSEQFF. CDR3 nucleotide sequence: TGTGCCAGCAGTACCTACAGGGGGCCGATTGGCAGTGAGCAGTTCTTC.

The chain links TRBV7-2 to TRBJ2-3; tentatively, D is TRBD2 (7 bases). CDR1 and CDR2 from the germline V gene are SGHTA and FQGNSA. The CDR3 runs 17 residues. Trimming cost V 4 bases and J 2 bases, with 19 bases left between them. CDR3 DNA: TGTGCCAGCAGCTCCGTACCGAGGGGGGGGTACACAGATACGCAGTATTTT. It encodes CASSSVPRGGYTDTQYF.

This sequence joins TRBV6-1 and TRBJ1-3; perhaps TRBD1 as D (5 bases). Deletions cut 6 bases from V and 1 base from J, with 13 bases between. CDR1 MNHNS and CDR2 SASEGT come from the germline V gene. The CDR3 loop spans 15 amino acids. The CDR3 DNA sequence: TGTGCCAGCAGCCCTCGGGGGGGGTCTGGAAACACCATATATTTT. Protein: CASSPRGGSGNTIYF.

The chain links TRBV15 to TRBJ2-2, with D hard to call. The ends were cut back, 3 bases at V and 1 base at J, with 3 bases in the middle. The germline gives CDR1 LNHNV, CDR2 YYDKDF (reference sequence). The CDR3 spans 13 residues. CDR3 region: CATSRENTGELFF. CDR3 bases: TGTGCCACCAGCAGGGAGAACACCGGGGAGCTGTTTTTT. The complete variable domain, with remaining parts taken from reference TRBV15 and TRBJ2-2, reads DAMVIQNPRYQVTQFGKPVTLSCSQTLNHNVMYWYQQKSSQAPKLLFHYYDKDFNNEADTPDNFQSRRPNTSFCFLDIRSPGLGDTAMYLCATSRENTGELFFGEGSRLTVL.

This chain links TRBV27 with TRBJ2-1; D is ambiguous. The CDR3 consists of 15 residues. V was cut by 6 bases and J by 0 bases, with 12 bases left in between. Germline lookup yields CDR1 MNHEY and CDR2 SMNVEV (reference sequence). CDR3 nucleotides: TGTGCCAGCAGCCAACTTCCTTTCTCCTACAATGAGCAGTTCTTC. It yields the protein CASSQLPFSYNEQFF.

The chain combines TRBV20-1 with TRBJ1-3; the D is unclear. In germline, CDR1 is DFQATT, CDR2 SNEGSKA (reference sequence). The CDR3 loop spans 11 amino acids. Trimming removed 8 bases from V and 0 bases from J, with 5 bases in between. CDR3 loop: CSLASGNTIYF. The CDR3, as DNA: TGCAGTCTGGCCTCTGGAAACACCATATATTTT.

The CDR3 bases are TGTGCCACCAGCAGATACCCCCAGTCGCGGCAAGAGACCCAGTACTTC. Protein product: CATSRYPQSRQETQYF. The chain is built from TRBV15 and TRBJ2-5; no definite D call. V was shortened by 2 bases and J by 2 bases, with 15 bases between the two germline ends. Germline V gene data show CDR1 as LNHNV and CDR2 as YYDKDF (reference sequence). The CDR3 is made up of 16 amino acids.

This sequence joins TRBV28 and TRBJ1-5; D is unresolved. The V gene's germline CDR1 is MDHEN and CDR2 SYDVKM. The CDR3 is made up of 15 amino acids. V gave up 3 bases and J gave up 2 bases, with 11 bases separating them. CDR3 DNA: TGTGCCAGCAGTTTTTCCGGGGTGGGCAATCAGCCCCAGCATTTT. Its translation is CASSFSGVGNQPQHF.

As DNA, the CDR3 is TGTGCCACCCTCCAGGGGCGCAATCAGCCCCAGCATTTT. It is translated as CATLQGRNQPQHF. This chain connects TRBV28 to TRBJ1-5; D is perhaps TRBD1 (6 bases). Germline V CDR1 and CDR2: MDHEN, SYDVKM. V shed 10 bases and J shed 2 bases, with 12 bases lying between them. This CDR3 comprises 13 residues.

This clonotype is a singleton in its sample. The CDR3 protein is CASSLAEAFF. The CDR3 region has the DNA TGTGCCAGCAGCTTGGCTGAAGCTTTCTTT. The chain is built from TRBV7-9 and TRBJ1-1; D unresolved. V shed 3 bases and J shed 6 bases, with 2 bases lying between them. Germline CDR1 SEHNR, CDR2 FQNEAQ (reference sequence). The CDR3 contains 10 residues. Full variable domain (missing parts from reference TRBV7-9 and TRBJ1-1): DTGVSQNPRHKITKRGQNVTFRCDPISEHNRLYWYRQTLGQGPEFLTYFQNEAQLEKSRLLSDRFSAERPKGSFSTLEIQRTEQGDSAMYLCASSLAEAFFGQGTRLTVV.

This sequence joins TRBV12-3 or TRBV12-4 and TRBJ1-5; no definite D call. This CDR3 has 15 residues. V was pared by 4 bases and J by 8 bases, with 18 bases between. CDR3 bases: TGTGCCAGCAGTTCTGGGCAACCCTCTCGTGAGCCCCAGCATTTT. Translated: CASSSGQPSREPQHF.